One and the same sample provided the 7 T cell receptor beta chains below, sequenced in a study of blood T cell repertoires in COVID-19. The table came from immunoSEQ multiplex PCR; TCRdb's copy has only in-frame clones and leaves some out. The sample lists roughly 50,000 clones; about 85% were seen once. The sequencing sample was made of peripheral blood. The receptors stem from a man between 60 and 75 years old with acute or convalescent COVID-19.

V usage is TRBV4-1 and J usage is TRBJ1-2; D is unresolved. Trimming stripped 0 bases from V and 5 bases from J, with 13 bases between. The germline V gene has CDR1 MGHRA and CDR2 YSYEKL. The CDR3 contains 15 residues. The CDR3 nucleotides are TGCGCCAGCAGCCAAGAGACATCGACCTCATATGGCTACACCTTC. Translation gives CASSQETSTSYGYTF.

The DNA of the CDR3 is TGTGCCAGCATCCTAGGCGCGGGAGGGCACAATGAGCAGTTCTTC. This sequence encodes CASILGAGGHNEQFF. The chain joins TRBV6-5 to TRBJ2-1, with 9 bases matching TRBD2. There are 15 residues in the CDR3. V was clipped by 7 bases and J by 5 bases; unmatched bases: 9. The germline V gene has CDR1 MNHEY and CDR2 SVGAGI.

The chain joins TRBV5-1 to TRBJ2-2; the match to TRBD2 covers 7 bases. CDR1 and CDR2 (germline): SGHRS, YFSETQ. The trim removed 0 bases at V and 5 bases at J, leaving 4 bases unmatched. The CDR3 length is 15 residues. CDR3 coding DNA: TGCGCCAGCAGCTTGGCCCTAGCGGATACCGGGGAGCTGTTTTTT. It codes for CASSLALADTGELFF.

The chain carries TRBV7-9 and TRBJ2-7; TRBD1 is a possible D gene (6 bases). The CDR3 has 15 residues. Germline V lookup: CDR1 SEHNR, CDR2 FQNEAQ (reference sequence). Trimming pared 4 bases from V and 0 bases from J, leaving 13 bases between. The CDR3: CASSSDRTSSYEQYF. The CDR3 coding sequence is TGTGCCAGCAGCTCCGACAGGACATCCTCCTACGAGCAGTACTTC. Using reference TRBV7-9 and TRBJ2-7 for the parts outside the CDR3, the full variable domain is DTGVSQNPRHKITKRGQNVTFRCDPISEHNRLYWYRQTLGQGPEFLTYFQNEAQLEKSRLLSDRFSAERPKGSFSTLEIQRTEQGDSAMYLCASSSDRTSSYEQYFGPGTRLTVT.

The CDR3 reads CASRTAGAGNEKLFF. CDR3 DNA: TGTGCCAGCAGAACCGCCGGAGCGGGAAATGAAAAACTGTTTTTT. The chain carries TRBV6-5 and TRBJ1-4; D is undetermined. Germline CDR1 and CDR2: MNHEY and SVGAGI. The V and J ends lost 6 bases and 5 bases respectively, with 16 bases between them. The CDR3 covers 15 residues.

The chain employs TRBV9 and TRBJ1-3; D may be TRBD1 (6 bases). The V end lost 2 bases, the J end lost 2 bases, and 20 bases lay between the germline ends. The germline V gene has CDR1 SGDLS and CDR2 YYNGEE. The CDR3 length is 18 residues. CDR3 protein: CASSVGGGGYLAGNTIYF. CDR3 DNA sequence: TGTGCCAGCAGCGTCGGGGGAGGGGGGTATTTGGCTGGAAACACCATATATTTT.

This clone came up a few times. The V gene is TRBV2, the J gene TRBJ2-6, with 7 nucleotides matching TRBD1. J gave up 1 base and V 3 bases, and 3 bases lay outside the gene matches. Germline assignment: CDR1 SNHLY and CDR2 FYNNEI. The CDR3 extends over 16 amino acids. CDR3 nucleotide sequence: TGTGCCAGCAGTGAGGAGACAGGGTCTGGGGCCAACGTCCTGACTTTC. Its protein product is CASSEETGSGANVLTF.